This T cell receptor beta chain was identified in a study of blood T cells in healthy people across ages. It was with a sample-barcoded 5' primer and a J-beta primer mix that a second PCR of about 6 to 12 cycles was run. Paired-end reads containing CDR3 totaled no fewer than 2.5 million for each sample. TCRdb re-called the 5' RACE reads with MiXCR, one entry per CDR3 protein. The profile shows roughly 1,500,000 distinct CDR3 sequences, about 40% of them singletons. The V and J ends lost 2 bases and 5 bases, in that order; junction bases with no gene match: 10. The CDR3 length is 16 residues. Germline V lookup: CDR1 SGHRS, CDR2 YFSETQ.

The genes are TRBV5-1 and TRBJ1-5; 7 bases are a match to TRBD1. The sequence derives from a woman under 30 in good health. Sequenced sample: blood. CDR3 region: CASSFGPGTDDQPQHF. The CDR3 nucleotides read TGCGCCAGCAGCTTCGGCCCTGGGACAGATGATCAGCCCCAGCATTTT. The full variable domain, rest sourced from reference TRBV5-1 and TRBJ1-5, is KAGVTQTPRYLIKTRGQQVTLSCSPISGHRSVSWYQQTPGQGLQFLFEYFSETQRNKGNFPGRFSGRQFSNSRSEMNVSTLELGDSALYLCASSFGPGTDDQPQHFGDGTRLSIL.